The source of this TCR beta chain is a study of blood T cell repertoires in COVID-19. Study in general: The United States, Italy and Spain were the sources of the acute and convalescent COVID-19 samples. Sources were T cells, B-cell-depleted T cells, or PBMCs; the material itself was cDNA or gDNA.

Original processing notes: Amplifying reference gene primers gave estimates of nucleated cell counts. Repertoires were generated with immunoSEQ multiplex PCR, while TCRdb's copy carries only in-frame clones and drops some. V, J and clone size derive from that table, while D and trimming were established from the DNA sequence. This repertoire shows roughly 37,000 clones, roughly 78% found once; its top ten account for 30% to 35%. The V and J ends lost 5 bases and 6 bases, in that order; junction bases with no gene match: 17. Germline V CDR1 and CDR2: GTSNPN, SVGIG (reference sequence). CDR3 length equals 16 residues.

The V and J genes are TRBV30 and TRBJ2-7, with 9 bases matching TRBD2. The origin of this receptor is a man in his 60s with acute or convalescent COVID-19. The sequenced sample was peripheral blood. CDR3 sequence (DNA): TGTGCCTGGGGCCAAAAGGGGGGACTAGCTGTGCGCGAGCAGTACTTC. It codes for CAWGQKGGLAVREQYF.